This T cell receptor beta chain was observed in a study of blood T cells in healthy people across ages. Broader study findings: Donors of long life had a larger count of naive CD4+ cells and greater diversity than aged donors.

The CDR3 covers 15 residues. Germline V gene data show CDR1 as MNHEY and CDR2 as SMNVEV (reference sequence). With 3 bases removed from V and 2 bases from J, the gap between germline ends came to 14 bases. To note about this clonotype: Its specificity is not known.

Next came a second PCR, run for roughly 6 to 11 cycles, which used a sample-barcoded 5' primer along with a J-beta primer mix. Using its own MiXCR run on the 5' RACE reads, TCRdb lists one record per CDR3 protein. The sample gives 500,000 to 550,000 distinct CDR3 sequences, less than 25% of which show up once; just under 9% is in the top ten. The data were also submitted as part of a second study, on T cells of mothers and their children. From that study: Each donor was one of three healthy Caucasian mothers or one of their six children. Every mother produced more than 9 million TCR beta CDR3 reads, whereas every child provided several million. Whether pairs are related or unrelated, thymic selection shapes their TCR recombination output in much the same way.

This clonotype was sampled from a boy between 10 and 17 years old in good health. V usage is TRBV27 and J usage is TRBJ2-7; D is unresolved. Source material: blood. The CDR3 sequence is CASSLRSAPPYEQYF. The CDR3 DNA reads as TGTGCCAGCAGTTTGAGATCGGCTCCACCCTACGAGCAGTACTTC.